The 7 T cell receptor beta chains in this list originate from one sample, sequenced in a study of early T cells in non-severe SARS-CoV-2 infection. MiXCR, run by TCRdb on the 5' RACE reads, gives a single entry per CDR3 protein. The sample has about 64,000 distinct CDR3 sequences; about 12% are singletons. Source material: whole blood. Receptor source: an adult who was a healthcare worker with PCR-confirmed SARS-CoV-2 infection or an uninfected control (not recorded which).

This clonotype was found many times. CDR3 nucleotide sequence: TGCAGTGCTAGAGACCTCAGGGAAGGGAGAGGAGAGACCCAGTACTTC. Residues: CSARDLREGRGETQYF. V gene TRBV20-1 combines with J gene TRBJ2-5; tentatively, D is TRBD1 or TRBD2 (5 bases each). Germline-derived CDR1 and CDR2 are DFQATT and SNEGSKA (reference sequence). V was shortened by 0 bases and J by 4 bases, with 18 bases between the two germline ends. The CDR3 is made up of 16 amino acids.

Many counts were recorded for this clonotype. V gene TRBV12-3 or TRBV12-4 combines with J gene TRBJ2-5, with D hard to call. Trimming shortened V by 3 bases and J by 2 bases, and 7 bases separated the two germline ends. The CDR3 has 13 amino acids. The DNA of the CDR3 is TGTGCCAGCAGTTTGAACCTTCAAGAGACCCAGTACTTC. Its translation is CASSLNLQETQYF.

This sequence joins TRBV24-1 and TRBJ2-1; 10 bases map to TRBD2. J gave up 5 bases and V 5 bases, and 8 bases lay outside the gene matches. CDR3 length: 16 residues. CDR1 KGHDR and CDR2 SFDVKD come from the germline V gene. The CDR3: CATSGSGGASDNEQFF. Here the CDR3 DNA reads TGTGCCACCAGTGGGAGCGGGGGGGCCAGCGACAATGAGCAGTTCTTC.

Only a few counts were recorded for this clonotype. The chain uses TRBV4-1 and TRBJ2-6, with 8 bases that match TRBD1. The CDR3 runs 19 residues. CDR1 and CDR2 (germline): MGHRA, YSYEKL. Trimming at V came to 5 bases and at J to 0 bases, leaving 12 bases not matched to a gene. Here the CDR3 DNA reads TGCGCCAGCAGCGTGACCGGGGCAGGGGGCTTCTCTGGGGCCAACGTCCTGACTTTC. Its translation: CASSVTGAGGFSGANVLTF.

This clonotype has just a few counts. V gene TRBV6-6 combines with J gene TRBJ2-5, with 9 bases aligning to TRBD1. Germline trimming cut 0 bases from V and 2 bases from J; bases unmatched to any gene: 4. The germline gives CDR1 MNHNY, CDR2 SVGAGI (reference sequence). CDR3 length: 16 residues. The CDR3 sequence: CASSYSTGQGQETQYF. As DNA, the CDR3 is TGTGCCAGCAGTTACTCGACGGGACAGGGACAAGAGACCCAGTACTTC.

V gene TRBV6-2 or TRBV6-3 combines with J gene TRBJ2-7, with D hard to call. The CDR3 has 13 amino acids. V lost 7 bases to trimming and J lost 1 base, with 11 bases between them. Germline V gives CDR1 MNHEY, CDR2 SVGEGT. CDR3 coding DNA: TGTGCCAGCAAGTCTGGGTTTTCCTACGAGCAGTACTTC. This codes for CASKSGFSYEQYF.

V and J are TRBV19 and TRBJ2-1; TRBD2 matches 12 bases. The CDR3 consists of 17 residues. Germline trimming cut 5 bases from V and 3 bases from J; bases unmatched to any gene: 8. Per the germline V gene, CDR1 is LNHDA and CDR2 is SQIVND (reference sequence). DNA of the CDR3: TGTGCCAGTAGTCAGGCTAGCGGGGGGGCCAACTACAATGAGCAGTTCTTC. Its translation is CASSQASGGANYNEQFF. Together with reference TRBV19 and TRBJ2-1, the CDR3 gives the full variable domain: DGGITQSPKYLFRKEGQNVTLSCEQNLNHDAMYWYRQDPGQGLRLIYYSQIVNDFQKGDIAEGYSVSREKKESFPLTVTSAQKNPTAFYLCASSQASGGANYNEQFFGPGTRLTVL.